This TCR beta chain was identified during a study of blood T cell repertoires in COVID-19. Turning to the study itself: Spain, Italy and the United States supplied samples that represented acute and convalescent COVID-19.

The table came from immunoSEQ multiplex PCR; TCRdb's copy has only in-frame clones and leaves some out. The sample includes 60,000 to 75,000 clones, approximately 85% of them seen just once. The sequence was collected from a human donor in a cohort sampled during active COVID-19. The sequenced sample consisted of peripheral blood.

CDR3 DNA sequence: TGCGCCAGCAGTGATCCTTTCGGGACAGCCTACGAGCAGTACTTC. Translation: CASSDPFGTAYEQYF. V is TRBV10-1 and J is TRBJ2-7; TRBD1 aligns across 7 bases. The CDR3 sequence is 15 residues long. Germline trimming cut 3 bases from V and 2 bases from J; bases unmatched to any gene: 7. From germline, CDR1 is WNHNN and CDR2 SYGVQD (reference sequence).